The 25 T cell receptor beta chains below come from one sample, sequenced in a study of regulatory T cells in long-lasting Graves disease. Arm-PCR of CDR3 regions and iRepertoire HTBI primers were the basis on which TCR beta libraries were built. TCRdb re-analysed the multiplex PCR reads in MiXCR, keeping a single row per CDR3 protein. The table shows about 290,000 distinct CDR3 sequences, with under 25% occurring only once. Time point given: persistent/refractory GD, antithyroid drugs over 5 years with positive TRAb. Making the TCR library involved RNA that had been extracted from PBMCs. This specimen was peripheral blood mononuclear cells (PBMCs), taken when the disease was refractory, from a patient treated with antithyroid drugs. The source is a female donor with Graves disease.

CDR3 region: CAISERPGGGSYEQYF. CDR3 nucleotides: TGTGCCATCAGTGAGCGGCCGGGCGGGGGCTCCTACGAGCAGTACTTC. The rearrangement links TRBV10-3 to TRBJ2-7; 7 bases match TRBD2. Germline CDR1 is ENHRY and CDR2 is SYGVKD. This CDR3 comprises 16 residues. V lost 2 bases and J lost 0; bases outside the gene matches: 7.

At least ten counts were recorded for this clonotype. V is TRBV20-1 and J is TRBJ2-5; maybe TRBD2 (6 bases). From germline, CDR1 is DFQATT and CDR2 SNEGSKA (reference sequence). V dropped 0 bases and J dropped 5 bases, with 13 bases sitting between them. The CDR3 totals 14 residues. The CDR3 loop is CSARDSGGMETQYF. CDR3 DNA: TGCAGTGCTAGAGATAGCGGAGGGATGGAGACCCAGTACTTC.

This clonotype has just a few counts. The chain's CDR3 is CASSQLRVSYEQYF. CDR3 nucleotide sequence: TGTGCCAGCAGCCAACTACGGGTCTCCTACGAGCAGTACTTC. V usage is TRBV3-2 and J usage is TRBJ2-7. TRBV3-2 is termed a pseudogene. The CDR3 spans 14 residues.

This clonotype was detected only a few times. The V call is TRBV19, the J call TRBJ2-7; possibly TRBD1 for D (6 bases). CDR1 is LNHDA and CDR2 is SQIVND in the germline V gene (reference sequence). V lost 4 bases and J lost 3, with 19 bases in between. CDR3 length equals 16 residues. The CDR3 is CASSRGQPNEIYEQYF. The CDR3 DNA follows: TGTGCCAGTAGTAGAGGACAGCCTAACGAAATCTACGAGCAGTACTTC.

In its sample, this clonotype was seen many times. V gene TRBV30 combines with J gene TRBJ1-1; no clear D gene. The length of the CDR3 is 12 residues. CDR1 is GTSNPN, CDR2 SVGIG, per germline (reference sequence). Trimming removed 4 bases at V and 4 bases at J, with 10 bases between. CDR3 sequence reads: CAWMAMGTEAFF. The CDR3 nucleotides read TGTGCCTGGATGGCGATGGGCACTGAAGCTTTCTTT. The variable domain in full, with the rest retrieved from reference TRBV30 and TRBJ1-1, is SQTIHQWPATLVQPVGSPLSLECTVEGTSNPNLYWYRQAAGRGLQLLFYSVGIGQISSEVPQNLSASRPQDRQFILSSKKLLLSDSGFYLCAWMAMGTEAFFGQGTRLTVV.

This clonotype was counted many times. The junction departs from the called germline gene at one end, perhaps through a read error. The V and J genes are TRBV11-2 and TRBJ2-7; possibly TRBD1 for D (5 bases). The CDR3 is 15 amino acids. Per germline, CDR1 SGHAT and CDR2 FQNNGV. CDR3 bases: TGTGCCAGCAGCCTAGAGGTCGTTAGGGGCTACGAGCAGTACTTC. This encodes CASSLEVVRGYEQYF.

This clonotype was seen ten or more times. The chain couples TRBV28 to TRBJ2-7; D perhaps matches TRBD1 (5 bases). In germline, CDR1 is MDHEN, CDR2 SYDVKM. V lost 2 bases and J 6 bases, leaving 14 bases between the germline ends. The CDR3 extends over 14 amino acids. The CDR3 coding sequence is TGTGCCAGCAGTTTAGTTCAGGGCCCTGGCGAGCAGTACTTC. Amino acids: CASSLVQGPGEQYF.

This clonotype was detected ten times or more. In DNA form, the CDR3 reads TGTGCCAGCAGTCCGCCCCAGGGGGATTCACCCCTCCACTTT. Protein sequence: CASSPPQGDSPLHF. The rearrangement links TRBV6-1 to TRBJ1-6; 7 bases fit TRBD1. Trimming took 5 bases from V and 8 from J; bases not matched to a gene: 6. Per germline, CDR1 MNHNS and CDR2 SASEGT. CDR3 length: 14 residues.

The chain carries TRBV7-8 and TRBJ2-1; TRBD2 matches 10 bases. Germline V gene sequence: CDR1 SGHVS, CDR2 FQNEAQ. CDR3 length equals 17 residues. J gave up 9 bases and V 2 bases, and 13 bases lay outside the gene matches. The CDR3 here is CASSLNSPAGGPSEQFF. CDR3 nucleotide sequence: TGTGCCAGCAGCTTAAATTCGCCAGCGGGAGGGCCCAGTGAGCAGTTCTTC.

This clonotype was picked up many times. The genes are TRBV7-9 and TRBJ1-1; D is unclear. Germline loops: CDR1 SEHNR, CDR2 FQNEAQ (reference sequence). V shed 5 bases and J shed 6 bases, with 22 bases lying between them. The CDR3 covers 16 residues. In DNA form, the CDR3 reads TGTGCCAGCAGCGCCCCTAACATCATAGATAGGTCTGAAGCTTTCTTT. Its protein is CASSAPNIIDRSEAFF.

This clonotype was observed a few times. The chain recombines TRBV6-1 with TRBJ2-7; 8 bases align to TRBD2. J lost 3 bases, V lost 6 bases, and 10 bases had no gene match. The CDR3 extends over 15 amino acids. From germline, CDR1 is MNHNS and CDR2 SASEGT. The CDR3 reads CASSLLAEVIYEQYF. The CDR3 nucleotides are TGTGCCAGCAGCCTACTAGCGGAGGTTATCTACGAGCAGTACTTC.

This clonotype was picked up many times. V is TRBV27 and J is TRBJ2-5; the D gene is possibly TRBD2 (6 bases). In germline, CDR1 is MNHEY, CDR2 SMNVEV (reference sequence). The CDR3 has 14 residues. The V end was cut by 6 bases, the J end by 2 bases, with 13 bases between. The CDR3 sequence: CASRGLADQETQYF. Written as DNA, the CDR3 is TGTGCCAGCAGGGGATTAGCGGATCAAGAGACCCAGTACTTC.

In this sample, this clonotype turned up many times. The chain uses TRBV28 and TRBJ1-2, with D possibly being TRBD1 (5 bases). The CDR3 spans 15 residues. Between the trimmed V and J ends, which lost 5 bases and 5 bases, there was a span of 18 bases. Germline V gene sequence: CDR1 MDHEN, CDR2 SYDVKM. The CDR3 loop reads CASSPYRTRGYGYTF. CDR3 nucleotides: TGTGCCAGCAGTCCATACAGGACCCGGGGATATGGCTACACCTTC.

This clonotype was counted at least ten times. This chain uses TRBV12-3 or TRBV12-4 with TRBJ2-4; TRBD1 agrees at 9 bases. This CDR3 contains 16 residues. V gave up 5 bases and J gave up 1 base; unmatched junction bases: 6. CDR3 DNA sequence: TGTGCCAGCAGTAACAGGGGGCAAGGGGCCAAAAACATTCAGTACTTC. This codes for CASSNRGQGAKNIQYF.

As concerns this clonotype: The conserved final phenylalanine or tryptophan is absent from the CDR3, which likely points to a read error. The DNA is omitted, as the CDR3 cannot be located on it reliably, and the CDR3 follows TCRdb's listing. The V call is TRBV10-3, the J call TRBJ2-7; the table's D call of TRBD1 was not tested on the DNA. The CDR3 sequence runs 11 residues, both termini included. Looked up from germline, CDR1 is ENHRY and CDR2 is SYGVKD. This CDR3 is CAISDGRERYL.

This clonotype turned up a few times. The rearrangement joins TRBV3-1 to TRBJ2-5; D unresolved. The CDR3 totals 12 residues. Germline CDR1 and CDR2: LGHDT and YNNKEL (reference sequence). Trimming pared 3 bases from V and 5 bases from J, leaving 7 bases between. Here the CDR3 reads CASSHIFETQYF. The CDR3 DNA reads as TGTGCCAGCAGCCACATTTTCGAGACCCAGTACTTC.

The rearrangement uses TRBV7-2 and TRBJ1-2; D might be TRBD1 (5 bases). This CDR3 is built from 16 residues. The ends were cut back, 4 bases at V and 0 bases at J, with 15 bases in the middle. The germline V gene has CDR1 SGHTA and CDR2 FQGNSA. The CDR3 DNA reads TGTGCCAGCAGCTCGGGACCTTTCCGAGCTAACTATGGCTACACCTTC. Amino acid sequence: CASSSGPFRANYGYTF.

This clonotype was detected many times. The chain is built from TRBV11-2 and TRBJ2-5, with D possibly TRBD2 on 6 matching bases. Germline values: CDR1 SGHAT, CDR2 FQNNGV. Between the trimmed V and J ends, which lost 0 bases and 2 bases, there was a span of 10 bases. The CDR3 contains 15 residues. Here the CDR3 DNA reads TGTGCCAGCAGCTTAGACGGGGAGGCACAAGAGACCCAGTACTTC. As protein: CASSLDGEAQETQYF.

This clonotype was detected only a few times. The rearrangement joins TRBV27 to TRBJ2-7; 10 bases line up with TRBD1. This CDR3 contains 13 residues. Germline values: CDR1 MNHEY, CDR2 SMNVEV (reference sequence). Trimming cost V 6 bases and J 5 bases; bases outside gene matches: 4. CDR3 in DNA: TGTGCCAGCAGATGGACAGGGGGTAACGAGCAGTACTTC. It specifies CASRWTGGNEQYF.

This clonotype was observed at least ten times. The chain joins TRBV11-2 to TRBJ1-1; a possible D gene is TRBD1 (6 bases). The CDR3 consists of 17 residues. Trimming took 7 bases from V and 3 from J, leaving 24 bases between them. Per the germline V gene, CDR1 is SGHAT and CDR2 is FQNNGV. The CDR3 coding sequence is TGTGCCAGCACCGACTACCCCCTGGACAGACCCCACACTGAAGCTTTCTTT. Translation: CASTDYPLDRPHTEAFF.

This clonotype was picked up many times. The chain joins TRBV12-3 or TRBV12-4 to TRBJ2-7; D is ambiguous. This CDR3 contains 11 residues. V dropped 4 bases and J dropped 9 bases, with 10 bases sitting between them. CDR3 region: CASSYSSAQYF. The CDR3 DNA sequence: TGTGCCAGCAGTTACAGCTCAGCGCAGTACTTC.

This clonotype appeared many times. The CDR3 here is CASSPSGDQPQHF. DNA for the CDR3: TGTGCCAGCTCACCAAGTGGTGATCAGCCCCAGCATTTT. V is TRBV18 and J is TRBJ1-5; unclear D gene. V lost 2 bases to trimming and J lost 5 bases, with 7 bases between them. Germline loops: CDR1 KGHSH, CDR2 LQKENI. CDR3 length equals 13 residues.

This clonotype was seen at least ten times. V and J are TRBV28 and TRBJ2-7; D is perhaps TRBD1 (5 bases). V was cut by 6 bases and J by 6 bases, with 18 bases left in between. Germline CDR1 and CDR2: MDHEN and SYDVKM. The CDR3 is made up of 14 amino acids. Written as DNA, the CDR3 is TGTGCCAGCAGACGGTCGAGACAGAATGGCGAGCAGTACTTC. It is translated as CASRRSRQNGEQYF.

This clonotype has at least ten counts. Its ends do not fully match the called genes, so a read error is possible. This chain joins TRBV5-1 and TRBJ2-4, with 7 bases matching TRBD1. The germline V gene has CDR1 SGHRS and CDR2 YFSETQ. This CDR3 is built from 13 residues. The CDR3 nucleotides read TGCGCCAGCAGCTTGACAGGGGCTATGTACACGGACTTC. It specifies CASSLTGAMYTDF.

The rearrangement links TRBV19 to TRBJ2-7; D possibly corresponds to TRBD2 (5 bases). The V end lost 0 bases, the J end lost 3 bases, and 9 bases lay between the germline ends. Germline CDR1 and CDR2: LNHDA and SQIVND (reference sequence). The CDR3 length is 14 residues. The DNA of the CDR3 is TGTGCCAGTAGTATAGATACTAGGAACTACGAGCAGTACTTC. This encodes CASSIDTRNYEQYF.